One sample yielded the 26 T cell receptor beta chains listed below, sequenced in a study of blood T cell repertoires in COVID-19. The method was immunoSEQ multiplex PCR; TCRdb's version includes in-frame clones alone and lacks a portion of them. The table lists hundreds of thousands of clones, under 90% of them singletons. Sample: peripheral blood. The source is a woman aged 45 to 65 who had recovered from COVID-19.

The chain links TRBV9 to TRBJ2-2; a weak D match, TRBD2 (6 bases). The CDR3 runs 16 residues. The germline V gene encodes CDR1 SGDLS and CDR2 YYNGEE. V was cut by 4 bases and J by 0 bases, with 13 bases left in between. The CDR3 loop reads CASSLGVAANTGELFF. The CDR3 DNA reads as TGTGCCAGCAGCCTGGGGGTAGCGGCGAACACCGGGGAGCTGTTTTTT.

The V gene is TRBV5-4, the J gene TRBJ1-3; TRBD1 matches 7 bases. Germline V CDR1 and CDR2: SGHNT, YYREEE (reference sequence). The CDR3 extends over 14 amino acids. V was clipped by 4 bases and J by 4 bases; unmatched bases: 5. The chain's CDR3 is CASSPDRVGNTIYF. The CDR3 DNA reads as TGTGCCAGCAGCCCCGACAGGGTAGGAAACACCATATATTTT.

J is TRBJ2-7 and V is TRBV11-2, with D possibly being TRBD1 (6 bases). Trimming pared 5 bases from V and 7 bases from J, leaving 9 bases between. Germline V gene lookup returns CDR1 SGHAT and CDR2 FQNNGV. The CDR3 extends over 11 amino acids. CDR3 region: CASSRGGEQYF. The DNA for the CDR3 is TGTGCCAGCAGCCGAGGGGGTGAGCAGTACTTC.

The chain joins TRBV21-1 to TRBJ1-1; TRBD1, the table's D call, lacks a check against the DNA. TRBV21-1 counts as a pseudogene. There are 15 residues in the CDR3. This CDR3 is CASSKARQGALRAFF. The CDR3, as DNA: TGTGCCAGCAGCAAAGCGCGTCAGGGGGCCCTGAGGGCTTTCTTT.

The rearrangement joins TRBV19 to TRBJ1-6, with D uncertain. CDR1 LNHDA and CDR2 SQIVND come from the germline V gene (reference sequence). V was clipped by 2 bases and J by 10 bases, with 12 bases between them. This CDR3 has 14 amino acids. This CDR3 reads CASSIPVESSPLHF. CDR3 bases: TGTGCCAGTAGTATACCTGTGGAGAGCTCACCCCTCCACTTT.

This chain joins TRBV29-1 and TRBJ2-1; D is unresolved. The CDR3 runs 15 residues. CDR1 SQVTM and CDR2 ANQGSEA come from the germline V gene. Trimming cost V 5 bases and J 4 bases, with 18 bases left between them. CDR3 sequence: CSVQNIGWRYNEQFF. In DNA, the CDR3 is TGCAGCGTTCAAAACATTGGGTGGCGGTACAATGAGCAGTTCTTC.

This clone has just one count. The rearrangement joins TRBV6-1 to TRBJ2-4; TRBD2 aligns across 11 bases. Germline lookup yields CDR1 MNHNS and CDR2 SASEGT. V gave up 1 base and J gave up 3 bases; unmatched junction bases: 8. The CDR3 extends over 18 amino acids. The CDR3 DNA reads TGTGCCAGCAGTGAAGAGACTAGCGGGACGGGGGTCAAAAACATTCAGTACTTC. Translating it yields CASSEETSGTGVKNIQYF.

The chain joins TRBV5-1 to TRBJ1-2, with TRBD1 identical over 10 bases. From germline, CDR1 is SGHRS and CDR2 YFSETQ. V was clipped by 4 bases and J by 2 bases; unmatched bases: 5. The CDR3 has 15 amino acids. CDR3 in amino acids: CASSPGTGANYGYTF. For the CDR3, the DNA is TGCGCCAGCAGCCCCGGGACAGGGGCAAACTATGGCTACACCTTC.

The rearrangement joins TRBV21-1 to TRBJ2-3; the table gives TRBD2 as D, unverified against the DNA. TRBV21-1 is classified as a pseudogene. CDR3 length equals 15 residues. The CDR3 sequence is CASSPSVGSGDTQYF. Written as DNA, the CDR3 is TGTGCCAGCAGCCCTAGCGTTGGATCAGGGGATACGCAGTATTTT.

The chain carries TRBV21-1 and TRBJ1-1; the tabulated D call, TRBD1, remains unverified against the DNA. TRBV21-1 is a documented pseudogene. The CDR3 contains 16 residues. CDR3 protein: CASSKSTAPSSIEAFF. CDR3 sequence (DNA): TGTGCCAGCAGCAAATCGACAGCCCCGAGCTCCATTGAAGCTTTCTTT.

This sequence joins TRBV28 and TRBJ1-4; D gene unclear. CDR3 length: 14 amino acids. Trimming pared 2 bases from V and 5 bases from J, leaving 9 bases between. CDR1 is MDHEN and CDR2 is SYDVKM in the germline V gene. DNA for the CDR3: TGTGCCAGCAGTTTAGGAGGGTTGAATGAAAAACTGTTTTTT. It yields the protein CASSLGGLNEKLFF.

This clone was counted once. The chain uses TRBV19 and TRBJ1-5; maybe TRBD1 (6 bases). V shed 7 bases and J shed 2 bases, with 27 bases lying between them. CDR1 is LNHDA, CDR2 SQIVND, per germline (reference sequence). The CDR3 covers 19 residues. This chain's CDR3 is CASNKLTGREVGRNQPQHF. The CDR3 DNA reads as TGTGCCAGTAATAAACTTACAGGGAGGGAGGTCGGTCGCAATCAGCCCCAGCATTTT.

The CDR3 loop is CASTLGQFYGYTF. CDR3 nucleotides: TGTGCCAGCACCCTGGGACAGTTCTATGGCTACACCTTC. V gene TRBV12-3 or TRBV12-4 combines with J gene TRBJ1-2; 7 positions match TRBD1. This CDR3 has 13 amino acids. The junction had 6 bases not matched to a gene; V was cut back by 7 bases and J by 4 bases.

The chain is built from TRBV9 and TRBJ2-5; D not certain. Germline CDR1 SGDLS, CDR2 YYNGEE. Trimming took off 4 bases at V and 3 bases at J, with 22 bases between the two ends. This CDR3 is built from 17 residues. The CDR3 loop is CASSPMNHRSVEETQYF. The CDR3 DNA follows: TGTGCCAGCAGCCCGATGAACCATCGGTCGGTTGAAGAGACCCAGTACTTC.

CDR3 in amino acids: CASSPDRAGLARYEQYF. The CDR3 DNA sequence: TGTGCCAGCAGTCCAGACAGGGCGGGACTAGCGAGGTACGAGCAGTACTTC. The chain uses TRBV28 and TRBJ2-7, with 10 bases that match TRBD2. J gave up 4 bases and V 5 bases, and 14 bases lay outside the gene matches. The CDR3 extends over 17 amino acids. Per the germline V gene, CDR1 is MDHEN and CDR2 is SYDVKM.

This clone showed up just once. The chain employs TRBV5-4 and TRBJ2-5, with 11 bases aligning to TRBD2. Germline CDR1 and CDR2: SGHNT and YYREEE (reference sequence). V shed 2 bases, J shed 7 bases, and the junction held 10 bases outside the gene matches. This CDR3 is 16 amino acids long. CDR3 nucleotide sequence: TGTGCCAGCAGCTTTACCGGGACTAGCGGTTTTCGGACCCAGTACTTC. It specifies CASSFTGTSGFRTQYF.

A few counts support this clone. This chain joins TRBV28 and TRBJ1-1; a possible D gene is TRBD1 (5 bases). The CDR3 extends over 15 amino acids. CDR1 and CDR2 from the germline V gene are MDHEN and SYDVKM. V lost 10 bases, J lost 0 bases, and 18 bases lay in between. CDR3 amino acids: CATRSGGGMNTEAFF. For the CDR3, the DNA is TGTGCCACCAGATCGGGGGGGGGTATGAACACTGAAGCTTTCTTT. Full variable domain (remainder filled in from reference TRBV28 and TRBJ1-1): DVKVTQSSRYLVKRTGEKVFLECVQDMDHENMFWYRQDPGLGLRLIYFSYDVKMKEKGDIPEGYSVSREKKERFSLILESASTNQTSMYLCATRSGGGMNTEAFFGQGTRLTVV.

The chain couples TRBV28 to TRBJ1-1; 7 bases line up with TRBD1. After removal of 1 base from V and 6 bases from J, the junction contained 8 bases not matched to a gene. This CDR3 is built from 15 residues. Germline CDR1 reads MDHEN; CDR2 reads SYDVKM. The CDR3 reads CASSLSAGGRSEAFF. CDR3 sequence (DNA): TGTGCCAGCAGTTTATCCGCAGGGGGAAGGTCTGAAGCTTTCTTT.

Only a few counts were recorded for this clone. The chain couples TRBV5-1 to TRBJ2-7; tentative D call: TRBD1 (6 bases). Trimming stripped 4 bases from V and 7 bases from J, with 15 bases between. CDR1 SGHRS and CDR2 YFSETQ come from the germline V gene. The CDR3 has 13 amino acids. The CDR3: CASSANRDKEQYF. In DNA form, the CDR3 reads TGCGCCAGCAGCGCAAACCGGGACAAGGAGCAGTACTTC.

The V and J genes are TRBV4-3 and TRBJ1-3; D gene uncertain. Per germline, CDR1 LGHNA and CDR2 YSLEER. Trimming pared 1 base from V and 0 bases from J, leaving 7 bases between. The CDR3 is 15 residues long. The CDR3 protein is CASSQVASSGNTIYF. The CDR3 DNA is TGCGCCAGCAGCCAAGTAGCGTCCTCTGGAAACACCATATATTTT.

V gene TRBV7-2 combines with J gene TRBJ2-5; the D gene is possibly TRBD1 (6 bases). The V gene's germline CDR1 is SGHTA and CDR2 FQGNSA. The CDR3 runs to 13 residues. The ends were cut back, 5 bases at V and 3 bases at J, with 10 bases in the middle. The CDR3: CASSRRTEETQYF. In nucleotides, the CDR3 is TGTGCCAGCAGCCGTAGGACAGAAGAGACCCAGTACTTC. Together with reference TRBV7-2 and TRBJ2-5, the CDR3 gives the full variable domain: GAGVSQSPSNKVTEKGKDVELRCDPISGHTALYWYRQSLGQGLEFLIYFQGNSAPDKSGLPSDRFSAERTGGSVSTLTIQRTQQEDSAVYLCASSRRTEETQYFGPGTRLLVL.

CDR3 sequence: CASSRSSGFQETQYF. As DNA, the CDR3 is TGCGCCAGCAGCCGATCGAGCGGGTTCCAAGAGACCCAGTACTTC. This chain links TRBV4-1 with TRBJ2-5, with a weak D call TRBD2 (6 bases). The CDR3 is made up of 15 amino acids. Germline V gene data show CDR1 as MGHRA and CDR2 as YSYEKL. V lost 4 bases to trimming and J lost 1 base, with 13 bases between them.

The chain carries TRBV21-1 and TRBJ1-4; the table names TRBD1, a call not compared with the DNA. TRBV21-1 is described as a pseudogene. The CDR3 is 17 amino acids. The CDR3 region is CASSLVPGYATNEKLFF. DNA for the CDR3: TGTGCCAGCAGCCTAGTCCCAGGGTATGCTACTAATGAAAAACTGTTTTTT.

The gene calls are TRBV19 and TRBJ1-1, with TRBD1 identical over 8 bases. The germline V gene has CDR1 LNHDA and CDR2 SQIVND (reference sequence). V was pared by 7 bases and J by 4 bases, with 11 bases of the junction left unmatched. This CDR3 is built from 15 residues. Here the CDR3 reads CASIRTGSAGTEAFF. The CDR3, as DNA: TGTGCCAGTATCCGGACAGGGAGTGCTGGCACTGAAGCTTTCTTT. The variable domain in full, completed from reference TRBV19 and TRBJ1-1, reads DGGITQSPKYLFRKEGQNVTLSCEQNLNHDAMYWYRQDPGQGLRLIYYSQIVNDFQKGDIAEGYSVSREKKESFPLTVTSAQKNPTAFYLCASIRTGSAGTEAFFGQGTRLTVV.

The gene calls are TRBV11-2 and TRBJ2-1; TRBD2 is a possible D gene (6 bases). The CDR3 has 15 amino acids. Trimming stripped 4 bases from V and 0 bases from J, with 10 bases between. The germline CDR1 and CDR2 sequences are SGHAT and FQNNGV. CDR3 loop: CASSSGETSYNEQFF. CDR3 DNA sequence: TGTGCCAGCAGCTCGGGGGAGACCTCCTACAATGAGCAGTTCTTC.

The chain couples TRBV28 to TRBJ2-7, with D possibly being TRBD1 (5 bases). Between the trimmed V and J ends, which lost 4 bases and 2 bases, there was a span of 18 bases. This CDR3 contains 16 residues. Germline loops: CDR1 MDHEN, CDR2 SYDVKM. The DNA for the CDR3 is TGTGCCAGCAGTTCGGTCGCGATGCAGGGTCCCTACGAGCAGTACTTC. Translating it yields CASSSVAMQGPYEQYF.